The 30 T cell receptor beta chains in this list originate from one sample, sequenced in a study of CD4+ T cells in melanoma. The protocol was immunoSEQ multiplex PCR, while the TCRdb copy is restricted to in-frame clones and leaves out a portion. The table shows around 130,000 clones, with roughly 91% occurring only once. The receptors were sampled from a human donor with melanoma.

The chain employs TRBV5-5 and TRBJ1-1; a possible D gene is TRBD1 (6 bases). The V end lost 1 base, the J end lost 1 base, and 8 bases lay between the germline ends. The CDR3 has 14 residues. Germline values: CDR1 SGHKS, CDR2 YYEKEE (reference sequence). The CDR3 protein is CASSLQGQNTEAFF. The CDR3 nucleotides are TGTGCCAGCAGCTTGCAGGGGCAGAACACTGAAGCTTTCTTT.

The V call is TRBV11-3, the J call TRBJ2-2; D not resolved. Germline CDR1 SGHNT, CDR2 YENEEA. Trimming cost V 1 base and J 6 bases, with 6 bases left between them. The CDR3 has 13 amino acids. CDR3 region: CASSLVGSGELFF. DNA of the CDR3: TGTGCCAGCAGCTTAGTTGGTTCCGGGGAGCTGTTTTTT.

Here the CDR3 DNA reads TGTGCCAGCTCATCTTCGTTTGGGGGTAACGAGCAGTACTTC. It is translated as CASSSSFGGNEQYF. The chain combines TRBV18 with TRBJ2-7; D may correspond to TRBD1 or TRBD2 (5 bases each). Germline loops: CDR1 KGHSH, CDR2 LQKENI. This CDR3 region has 14 residues. V lost 5 bases and J lost 5, with 16 bases in between.

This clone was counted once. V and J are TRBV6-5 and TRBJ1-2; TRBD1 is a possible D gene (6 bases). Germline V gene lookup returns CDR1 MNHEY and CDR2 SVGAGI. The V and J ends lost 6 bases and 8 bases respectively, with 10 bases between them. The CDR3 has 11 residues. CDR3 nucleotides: TGTGCCAGCAGCGCGGGGGCCGGCTACACCTTC. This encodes CASSAGAGYTF.

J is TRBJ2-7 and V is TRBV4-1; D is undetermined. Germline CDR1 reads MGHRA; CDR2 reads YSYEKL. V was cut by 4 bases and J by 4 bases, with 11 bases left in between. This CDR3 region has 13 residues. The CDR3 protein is CASSLDTIYEQYF. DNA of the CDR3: TGCGCCAGCAGCCTCGATACTATTTACGAGCAGTACTTC.

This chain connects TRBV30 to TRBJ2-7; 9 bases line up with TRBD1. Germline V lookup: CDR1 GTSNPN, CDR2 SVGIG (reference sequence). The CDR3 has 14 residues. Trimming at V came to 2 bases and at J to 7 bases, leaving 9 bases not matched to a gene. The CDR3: CAWSPGQGGGEQYF. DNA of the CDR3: TGTGCCTGGAGTCCGGGACAGGGAGGTGGGGAGCAGTACTTC. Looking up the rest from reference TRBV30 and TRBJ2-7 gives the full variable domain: SQTIHQWPATLVQPVGSPLSLECTVEGTSNPNLYWYRQAAGRGLQLLFYSVGIGQISSEVPQNLSASRPQDRQFILSSKKLLLSDSGFYLCAWSPGQGGGEQYFGPGTRLTVT.

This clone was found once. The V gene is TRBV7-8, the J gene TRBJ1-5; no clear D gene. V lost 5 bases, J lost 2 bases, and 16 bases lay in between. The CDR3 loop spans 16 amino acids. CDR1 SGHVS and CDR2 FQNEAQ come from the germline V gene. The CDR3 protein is CASSHAGPVGNQPQHF. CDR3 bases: TGTGCCAGCAGCCACGCAGGACCCGTCGGCAATCAGCCCCAGCATTTT.

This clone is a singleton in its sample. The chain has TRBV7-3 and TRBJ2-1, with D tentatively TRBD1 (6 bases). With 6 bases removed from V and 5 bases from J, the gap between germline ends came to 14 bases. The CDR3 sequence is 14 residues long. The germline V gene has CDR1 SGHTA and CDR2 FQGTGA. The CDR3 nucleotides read TGTGCCAGCAGTCAGAGCGGACAGAACAATGAGCAGTTCTTC. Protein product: CASSQSGQNNEQFF.

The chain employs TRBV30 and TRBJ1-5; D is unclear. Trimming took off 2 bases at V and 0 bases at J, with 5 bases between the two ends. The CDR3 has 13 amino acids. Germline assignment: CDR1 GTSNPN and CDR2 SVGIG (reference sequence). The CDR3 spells CAWSTDSNQPQHF. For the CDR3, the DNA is TGTGCCTGGAGTACAGATAGCAATCAGCCCCAGCATTTT.

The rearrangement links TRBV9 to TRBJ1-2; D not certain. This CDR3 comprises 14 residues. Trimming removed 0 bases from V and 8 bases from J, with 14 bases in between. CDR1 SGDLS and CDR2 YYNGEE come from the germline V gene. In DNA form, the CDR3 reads TGTGCCAGCAGCGTAGCTGGATCCACCGTGGGCTACACCTTC. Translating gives CASSVAGSTVGYTF. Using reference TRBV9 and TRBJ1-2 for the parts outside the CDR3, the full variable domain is DSGVTQTPKHLITATGQRVTLRCSPRSGDLSVYWYQQSLDQGLQFLIQYYNGEERAKGNILERFSAQQFPDLHSELNLSSLELGDSALYFCASSVAGSTVGYTFGSGTRLTVV.

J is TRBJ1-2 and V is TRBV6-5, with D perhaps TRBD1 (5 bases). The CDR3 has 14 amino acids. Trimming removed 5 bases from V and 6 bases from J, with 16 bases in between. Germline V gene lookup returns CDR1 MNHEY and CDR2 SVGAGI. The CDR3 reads CASSTWGERDGYTF. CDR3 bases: TGTGCCAGCAGTACGTGGGGCGAGAGGGATGGCTACACCTTC.

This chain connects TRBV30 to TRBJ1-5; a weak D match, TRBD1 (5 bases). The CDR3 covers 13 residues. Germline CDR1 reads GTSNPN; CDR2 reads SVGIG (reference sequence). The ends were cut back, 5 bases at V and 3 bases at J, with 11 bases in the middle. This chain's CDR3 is CAWQGTFNQPQHF. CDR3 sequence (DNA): TGTGCCTGGCAAGGGACTTTCAATCAGCCCCAGCATTTT.

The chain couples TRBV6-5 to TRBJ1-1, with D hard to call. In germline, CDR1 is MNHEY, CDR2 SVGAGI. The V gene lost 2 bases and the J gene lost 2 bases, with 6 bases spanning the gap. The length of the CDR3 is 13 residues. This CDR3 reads CASSYEANTEAFF. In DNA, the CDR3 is TGTGCCAGCAGTTACGAGGCTAACACTGAAGCTTTCTTT.

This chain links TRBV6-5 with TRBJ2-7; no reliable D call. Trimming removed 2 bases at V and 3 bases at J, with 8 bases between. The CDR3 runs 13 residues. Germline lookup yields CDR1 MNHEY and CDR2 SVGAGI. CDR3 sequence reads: CASSYGPFYEQYF. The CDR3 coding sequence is TGTGCCAGCAGTTACGGTCCCTTCTACGAGCAGTACTTC.

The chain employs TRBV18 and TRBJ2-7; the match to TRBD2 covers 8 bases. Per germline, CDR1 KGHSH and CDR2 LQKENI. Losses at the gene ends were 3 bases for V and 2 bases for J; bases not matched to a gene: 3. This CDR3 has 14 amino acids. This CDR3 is CASSPGLEAYEQYF. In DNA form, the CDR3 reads TGTGCCAGCTCACCGGGACTAGAGGCCTACGAGCAGTACTTC.

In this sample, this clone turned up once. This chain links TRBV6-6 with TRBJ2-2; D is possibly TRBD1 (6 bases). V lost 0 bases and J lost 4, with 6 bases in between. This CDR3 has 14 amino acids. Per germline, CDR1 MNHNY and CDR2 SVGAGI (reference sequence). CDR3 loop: CASSYSTGTGELFF. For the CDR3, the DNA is TGTGCCAGCAGTTACTCGACAGGCACCGGGGAGCTGTTTTTT.

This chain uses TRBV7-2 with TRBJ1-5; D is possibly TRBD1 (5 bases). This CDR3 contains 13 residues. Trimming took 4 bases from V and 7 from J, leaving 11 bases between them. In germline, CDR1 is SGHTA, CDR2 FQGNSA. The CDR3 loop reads CASSYQGNQPQHF. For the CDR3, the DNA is TGTGCCAGCAGCTACCAGGGAAACCAGCCCCAGCATTTT.

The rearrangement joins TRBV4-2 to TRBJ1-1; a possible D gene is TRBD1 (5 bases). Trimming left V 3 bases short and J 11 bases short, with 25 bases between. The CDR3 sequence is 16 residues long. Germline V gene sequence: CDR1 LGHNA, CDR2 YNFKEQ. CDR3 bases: TGTGCCAGCAGCCATTACGGAATCGGGGCAGGGATCATCGCTTTCTTT. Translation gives CASSHYGIGAGIIAFF.

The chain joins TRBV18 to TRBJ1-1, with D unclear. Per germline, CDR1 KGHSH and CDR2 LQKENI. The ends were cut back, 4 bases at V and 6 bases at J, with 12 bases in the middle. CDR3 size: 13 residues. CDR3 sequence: CASSRETGSEAFF. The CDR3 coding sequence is TGTGCCAGCTCACGAGAGACGGGTTCTGAAGCTTTCTTT. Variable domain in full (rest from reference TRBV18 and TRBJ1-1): NAGVMQNPRHLVRRRGQEARLRCSPMKGHSHVYWYRQLPEEGLKFMVYLQKENIIDESGMPKERFSAEFPKEGPSILRIQQVVRGDSAAYFCASSRETGSEAFFGQGTRLTVV.

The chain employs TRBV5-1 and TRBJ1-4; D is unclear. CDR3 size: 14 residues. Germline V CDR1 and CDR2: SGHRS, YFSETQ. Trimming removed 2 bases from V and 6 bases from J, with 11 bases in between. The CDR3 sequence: CASSFRGTDEKLFF. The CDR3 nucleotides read TGCGCCAGCAGCTTCCGGGGAACGGATGAAAAACTGTTTTTT.

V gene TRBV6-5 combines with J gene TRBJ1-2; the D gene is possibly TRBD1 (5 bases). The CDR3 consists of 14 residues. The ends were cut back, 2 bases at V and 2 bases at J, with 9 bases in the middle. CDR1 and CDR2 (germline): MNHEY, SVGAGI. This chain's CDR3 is CASSYRAGNYGYTF. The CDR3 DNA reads TGTGCCAGCAGTTACAGGGCAGGGAACTATGGCTACACCTTC.

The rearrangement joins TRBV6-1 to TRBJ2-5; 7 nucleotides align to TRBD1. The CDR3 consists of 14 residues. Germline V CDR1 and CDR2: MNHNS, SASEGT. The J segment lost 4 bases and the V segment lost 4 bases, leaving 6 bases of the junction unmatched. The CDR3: CASSGTGSSETQYF. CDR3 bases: TGTGCCAGCAGTGGGACAGGCTCCTCAGAGACCCAGTACTTC.

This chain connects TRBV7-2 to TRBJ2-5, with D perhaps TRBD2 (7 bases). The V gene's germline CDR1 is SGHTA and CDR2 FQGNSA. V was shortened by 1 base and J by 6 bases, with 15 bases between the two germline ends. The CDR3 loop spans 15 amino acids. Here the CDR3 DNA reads TGTGCCAGCAGCTTAGTACCGGGGGGCGAGAAGACCCAGTACTTC. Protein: CASSLVPGGEKTQYF.

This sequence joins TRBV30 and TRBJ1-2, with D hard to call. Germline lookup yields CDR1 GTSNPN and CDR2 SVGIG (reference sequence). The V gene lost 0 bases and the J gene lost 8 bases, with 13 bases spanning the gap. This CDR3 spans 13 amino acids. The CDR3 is CAWSVGSDRGYTF. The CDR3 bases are TGTGCCTGGAGTGTTGGCAGCGACCGAGGCTACACCTTC.

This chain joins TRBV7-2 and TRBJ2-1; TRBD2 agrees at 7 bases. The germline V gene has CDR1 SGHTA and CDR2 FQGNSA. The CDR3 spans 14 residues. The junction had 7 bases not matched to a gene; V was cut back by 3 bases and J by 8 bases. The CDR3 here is CASSFSTSSDEQFF. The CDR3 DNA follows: TGTGCCAGCAGCTTTTCGACTAGCTCCGATGAGCAGTTCTTC.

The CDR3 loop is CASSETGAFGNSPLHF. In DNA, the CDR3 is TGTGCCAGCAGTGAGACAGGGGCGTTCGGCAATTCACCCCTCCACTTT. The chain has TRBV6-1 and TRBJ1-6; TRBD1 matches at 8 bases. Germline CDR1 MNHNS, CDR2 SASEGT. After removal of 3 bases from V and 7 bases from J, the junction contained 8 bases not matched to a gene. The CDR3 has 16 amino acids.

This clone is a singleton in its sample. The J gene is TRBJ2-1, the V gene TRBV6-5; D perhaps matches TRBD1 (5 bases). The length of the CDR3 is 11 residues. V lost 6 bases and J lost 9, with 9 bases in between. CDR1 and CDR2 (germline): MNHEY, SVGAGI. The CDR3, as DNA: TGTGCCAGCAGGTTAAGGGGTGAGCAGTTCTTC. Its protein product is CASRLRGEQFF.

The chain's CDR3 is CASMVGNTEAFF. In nucleotides, the CDR3 is TGTGCCAGTATGGTCGGGAACACTGAAGCTTTCTTT. This chain connects TRBV19 to TRBJ1-1; no firm D call. V was cut by 7 bases and J by 1 base, with 7 bases left in between. This CDR3 comprises 12 residues. The V gene's germline CDR1 is LNHDA and CDR2 SQIVND (reference sequence). The whole variable domain, remainder taken from reference TRBV19 and TRBJ1-1, is DGGITQSPKYLFRKEGQNVTLSCEQNLNHDAMYWYRQDPGQGLRLIYYSQIVNDFQKGDIAEGYSVSREKKESFPLTVTSAQKNPTAFYLCASMVGNTEAFFGQGTRLTVV.

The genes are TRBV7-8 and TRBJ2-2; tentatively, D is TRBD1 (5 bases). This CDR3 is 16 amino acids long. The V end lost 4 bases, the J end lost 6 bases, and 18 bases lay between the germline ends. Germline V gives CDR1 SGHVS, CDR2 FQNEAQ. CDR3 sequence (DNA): TGTGCCAGCAGCTCTCTGCCAGGGTATTTATCCGGGGAGCTGTTTTTT. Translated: CASSSLPGYLSGELFF.

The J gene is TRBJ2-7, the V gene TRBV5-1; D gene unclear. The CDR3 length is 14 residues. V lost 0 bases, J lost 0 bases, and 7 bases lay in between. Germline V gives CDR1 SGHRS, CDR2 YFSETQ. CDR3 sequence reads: CASSLASDSYEQYF. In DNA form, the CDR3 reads TGCGCCAGCAGCTTGGCGTCCGACTCCTACGAGCAGTACTTC. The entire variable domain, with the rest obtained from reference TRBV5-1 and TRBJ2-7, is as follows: KAGVTQTPRYLIKTRGQQVTLSCSPISGHRSVSWYQQTPGQGLQFLFEYFSETQRNKGNFPGRFSGRQFSNSRSEMNVSTLELGDSALYLCASSLASDSYEQYFGPGTRLTVT.